Below, 16 T cell receptor beta chains from the same sample are listed, as sequenced in a study of T-cell memory formation after mild COVID-19. Using its own MiXCR run on the 5' RACE reads, TCRdb lists one record per CDR3 protein. The table lists 250,000 to 350,000 distinct CDR3 sequences, about a sixth of them singletons. Sequenced input: PBMCs or a T cell subset sorted from them (not recorded which). These TCRs come from a man aged 18 to 30 who had mild COVID-19 (a few samples of this study predate the infection). Cell type and time point are not known.

This clonotype has more than one count but fewer than ten. Sequence at one end of the junction differs from germline and may be a read error. V is TRBV7-9 and J is TRBJ2-6; D gene uncertain. Germline CDR1 reads SEHNR; CDR2 reads FQNEAQ (reference sequence). This CDR3 contains 14 residues. The CDR3 nucleotides are TGTGCCAGCAGCCCAAACTCTGTGGCCAACGTCCTGACTTTC. This translates into CASSPNSVANVLTF.

The chain couples TRBV20-1 to TRBJ1-1; no definite D call. The CDR3 runs 14 residues. The V end lost 2 bases, the J end lost 4 bases, and 14 bases lay between the germline ends. Germline values: CDR1 DFQATT, CDR2 SNEGSKA (reference sequence). The CDR3 DNA sequence: TGCAGTGCTAGACGGGGTGCTGTGGGCACTGAAGCTTTCTTT. This translates into CSARRGAVGTEAFF.

The V gene is TRBV11-2, the J gene TRBJ2-5; D ambiguous. Trimming removed 3 bases from V and 5 bases from J, with 13 bases in between. CDR3 length: 14 residues. CDR1 and CDR2 (germline): SGHAT, FQNNGV. The CDR3 nucleotides are TGTGCCAGCAGCTTGAGCCAGGCGACGGAGACCCAGTACTTC. Translating gives CASSLSQATETQYF.

This clonotype was counted a few times. V is TRBV5-1 and J is TRBJ1-1; D gene unclear. The CDR3 has 11 amino acids. Trimming removed 1 base from V and 8 bases from J, with 6 bases in between. Germline V gene sequence: CDR1 SGHRS, CDR2 YFSETQ. CDR3 nucleotide sequence: TGCGCCAGCAGCTTGCTGGGAGAAGCTTTCTTT. Encoded protein: CASSLLGEAFF.

At least ten counts were recorded for this clonotype. The chain recombines TRBV5-4 with TRBJ2-7, with TRBD2 as a possible D gene (5 bases). The CDR3 is 14 residues long. The germline V gene encodes CDR1 SGHNT and CDR2 YYREEE (reference sequence). The V end lost 0 bases, the J end lost 6 bases, and 13 bases lay between the germline ends. The CDR3 coding sequence is TGTGCCAGCAGCTTGGCCGACGAGGGCGGCGAGCAGTACTTC. Translation: CASSLADEGGEQYF.

This clonotype was observed many times. The rearrangement uses TRBV7-7 and TRBJ2-5; the D is unclear. The CDR3 is made up of 14 amino acids. CDR1 SSHAT and CDR2 FNYEAQ come from the germline V gene (reference sequence). The V gene lost 3 bases and the J gene lost 2 bases, with 10 bases spanning the gap. CDR3 residues: CASSLLGKQETQYF. DNA of the CDR3: TGTGCCAGCAGCTTGTTGGGGAAACAAGAGACCCAGTACTTC. The whole variable domain, filled in from reference TRBV7-7 and TRBJ2-5, reads GAGVSQSPRYKVTKRGQDVTLRCDPISSHATLYWYQQALGQGPEFLTYFNYEAQPDKSGLPSDRFSAERPEGSISTLTIQRTEQRDSAMYRCASSLLGKQETQYFGPGTRLLVL.

This clonotype was seen at least ten times. CDR3 region: CSVGEWRGGGDTQYF. CDR3 in DNA: TGCAGCGTTGGTGAATGGCGGGGAGGGGGCGATACGCAGTATTTT. The rearrangement links TRBV29-1 to TRBJ2-3; D tentatively fits TRBD1 or TRBD2 (7 bases each). Germline V CDR1 and CDR2: SQVTM, ANQGSEA. This CDR3 has 15 amino acids. Trimming took 4 bases from V and 6 from J, leaving 20 bases between them.

This clonotype was counted only a few times. J is TRBJ2-7 and V is TRBV12-3 or TRBV12-4; no clear D gene. Trimming shortened V by 3 bases and J by 7 bases, and 13 bases separated the two germline ends. This CDR3 region has 13 residues. The CDR3 sequence is CASSFRPTLEQYF. CDR3 DNA: TGTGCCAGCAGTTTTAGGCCTACCCTGGAGCAGTACTTC.

The J gene is TRBJ1-2, the V gene TRBV5-1, with D possibly being TRBD1 (6 bases). The CDR3 spans 14 residues. Germline CDR1 is SGHRS and CDR2 is YFSETQ. Trimming stripped 0 bases from V and 13 bases from J, with 19 bases between. The CDR3 DNA reads TGCGCCAGCAGCTTGGAGATGGACAGTCCTACTTTCACCTTC. It yields the protein CASSLEMDSPTFTF. Complete variable domain (other parts from reference TRBV5-1 and TRBJ1-2): KAGVTQTPRYLIKTRGQQVTLSCSPISGHRSVSWYQQTPGQGLQFLFEYFSETQRNKGNFPGRFSGRQFSNSRSEMNVSTLELGDSALYLCASSLEMDSPTFTFGSGTRLTVV.

This clonotype has a handful of counts. The chain uses TRBV9 and TRBJ1-1, with 7 bases matching TRBD1. The CDR3 extends over 12 amino acids. V was pared by 5 bases and J by 4 bases, with 2 bases of the junction left unmatched. Per the germline V gene, CDR1 is SGDLS and CDR2 is YYNGEE. The CDR3 loop reads CASRGGGTEAFF. The CDR3, as DNA: TGTGCCAGCAGAGGGGGCGGCACTGAAGCTTTCTTT.

The V and J genes are TRBV29-1 and TRBJ1-5; D remains unclear. Germline CDR1 is SQVTM and CDR2 is ANQGSEA. V was shortened by 6 bases and J by 2 bases, with 11 bases between the two germline ends. The CDR3 consists of 13 residues. The CDR3 spells CSVSGDGNQPQHF. Here the CDR3 DNA reads TGCAGCGTGTCGGGAGATGGCAATCAGCCCCAGCATTTT.

This clonotype appeared a few times. The CDR3 DNA reads as TGTGCCATCAGCACGGGGAGCTTTGATACGCAGTATTTT. Its protein product is CAISTGSFDTQYF. The gene calls are TRBV10-3 and TRBJ2-3, with D possibly TRBD2 on 5 matching bases. The CDR3 is 13 residues long. The V end lost 6 bases, the J end lost 6 bases, and 13 bases lay between the germline ends. Germline loops: CDR1 ENHRY, CDR2 SYGVKD.

The chain uses TRBV4-3 and TRBJ1-2, with 12 bases matching TRBD1. The germline gives CDR1 LGHNA, CDR2 YSLEER. With V trimmed by 7 bases and J by 8 bases, 8 bases remained unmatched. The CDR3 runs to 14 residues. Written as DNA, the CDR3 is TGCGCCAGCAACCCCGGGACAGGGGGCGTGGGCTACACCTTC. Encoded protein: CASNPGTGGVGYTF.

This clonotype appeared a few times. The chain employs TRBV15 and TRBJ1-1; no reliable D call. Between the trimmed V and J ends, which lost 1 base and 4 bases, there was a span of 13 bases. Germline V gene data show CDR1 as LNHNV and CDR2 as YYDKDF (reference sequence). This CDR3 has 15 amino acids. CDR3 sequence (DNA): TGTGCCACCAGCAGAGTTGAGGCCCCCAGCACTGAAGCTTTCTTT. As protein: CATSRVEAPSTEAFF.

This clonotype was observed a few times. The rearrangement uses TRBV20-1 and TRBJ2-2; 7 bases match TRBD1. The length of the CDR3 is 17 residues. After removal of 3 bases from V and 7 bases from J, the junction contained 17 bases not matched to a gene. The germline gives CDR1 DFQATT, CDR2 SNEGSKA (reference sequence). The CDR3 DNA reads TGCAGTGCTAGTCCCCACTCTCCGACAGGGAGAAACGGGGAGCTGTTTTTT. Its translation: CSASPHSPTGRNGELFF.

The V call is TRBV9, the J call TRBJ1-5, with D possibly matching TRBD1 (6 bases). Germline CDR1 reads SGDLS; CDR2 reads YYNGEE. This CDR3 has 13 amino acids. Trimming stripped 2 bases from V and 5 bases from J, with 8 bases between. CDR3 residues: CASSVGADQPQHF. The CDR3 nucleotides read TGTGCCAGCAGCGTGGGGGCGGATCAGCCCCAGCATTTT.